This T cell receptor (beta chain) was found in a study of cytomegalovirus exposure and HLA in healthy donors (TCRdb year 2017). Notes on the research overall: According to an earlier analysis of 587 of the donors, about 190 million T cells yielded some 110 million unique TCR beta sequences and roughly 280 Gb of sequence data. About 300 gigabases of sequencing data and 70 million to 100 million unique TCR sequences were included in an early release covering over 600 HLA-typed donors. Of the approximately 400 genotyped donors, roughly 80% fell in the genetic ancestry cluster associated with self-reported Caucasian donors. The study aimed to test whether signatures of past pathogen exposure could be identified by cataloging public T cell receptors. The study profiled the T cell repertoires of around 700 subjects by immunosequencing and related them to cytomegalovirus serostatus. Along with the approximately 670-subject first cohort, a separate validation cohort of over a hundred different subjects was used. To predict cytomegalovirus infection status, the study combined high-throughput TCR immunosequencing, statistical association of individual TCRs with disease status, and machine learning. A later analysis re-examined previously published TCR beta repertoires from 610 or so donors and added high-resolution HLA genotyping to investigate patterns of TCR occurrence. The later analysis used no new phenotypic data to find candidate immune exposures, relying instead on TCR beta sequences and their occurrence across donors. In an earlier analysis of a few hundred of the donors, high-throughput TCR beta sequencing was used to judge whether each TCR beta V gene segment behaved as functional or pseudogenic. Donor age, sex, ethnicity and CMV serostatus were compiled alongside the repertoire data. Genome-wide SNP genotypes for about 65% of the 666 donors were used in a later genetic analysis, which treated that subset as a discovery cohort. Every repertoire in the discovery cohort had been generated on one and the same sequencing platform. HLA typing included class I and class II loci at four-digit resolution. The number of donors typed differed by locus, with roughly 620-630 for A, B, C, DRB1 and DQB1, roughly 520 for DQA1, over 600 for DPA1, and around 460 for DPB1. Roughly 5 DR-DQ haplotypes were treated as single units for association and clustering because of strong linkage in the cohort. Among about 370 genotyped donors of the cohort, an average of around 250,000 unique TCR beta nucleotide sequences was sequenced per donor, of which about 18% were non-productive.

What the authors observed across the whole study: Only TCR beta chains were sequenced in this cohort, and the absence of alpha or paired-chain data limited detectable features. Presence/absence analyses assumed roughly uniform sequencing depth across donors, an assumption that may not hold. Correlated functional status among segregating V segments might reflect linkage disequilibrium, but an unknown experimental factor could not be ruled out. A group of highly shared sequence variants was considered likely to be a technical artifact of the sequencing pipeline. In an earlier analysis of roughly 500 of the donors, most TCR beta V segments appeared in productive rearrangements about 87% or about 30% of the time, broadly matching IMGT annotations. A further reported finding was that TCR beta sequences accurately predicted the HLA-A and HLA-B alleles for most subjects in the first cohort. In a later genetic analysis, a missense DCLRE1C variant was associated with V-gene and J-gene trimming of TCR beta chains, and the association was replicated in an independent cohort. HLA typing was unavailable for some donors at each locus, so association tests used only the typed subset. The only immune exposure information available for the cohort was CMV serostatus. The earlier analysis of about 600 of the donors excluded 15 to 20 rarely observed V segments, including chromosome 9 orphons, because counts were too low. In a later analysis, several top co-occurrence clusters were reported to appear linked to parvovirus B19, influenza, CMV and Epstein-Barr virus. Most TCR sequences were seen in very few donors, while some public TCRs were found in many individuals. Assigning TCR associations to individual alleles was difficult when HLA alleles, especially DR and DQ, strongly co-occurred. A total of around 150 TCR beta chains were listed by the study as associated with cytomegalovirus. Specific HLA alleles were associated with roughly 16,000 TCR beta sequences at a false discovery rate of 0.05 in a later analysis. In a later analysis, the rate of TCR association differed among HLA loci, with DRB1 alleles having the most associated TCRs and HLA-C alleles having the fewest. In vitro tests confirmed that three of the cytomegalovirus-associated TCR beta chains recognize cytomegalovirus antigens. In a later analysis, HLA-associated TCR beta chains were found to be more clonally expanded and to have lower generation probabilities than equally common non-associated chains. Most CMV-associated TCR beta chains appeared to be HLA-restricted in a later analysis, and the HLA associations seemed to be driven largely by CMV exposure. In both the original and validation cohorts, the classifier was reported to diagnose cytomegalovirus status with high specificity and sensitivity. It was suggested by the authors that the approach could potentially be generalized to other disease states and immunological phenotypes. In a later genetic analysis, fewer N-insertions in productive TCRs were reported among donors in an Asian-associated ancestry cluster than the roughly 700-donor mean.

The library was generated by the immunoSEQ multiplex PCR assay. The multiplex PCR relied on a mix of 60 forward primers for TCR Vbeta segments and 13 reverse primers for TCR Jbeta segments. Amplification of the CDR3 region of rearranged TCR beta genes was performed with a multiplex PCR assay on genomic DNA. Amplified TCR beta libraries were sequenced as 87-base-pair reads on the Illumina HiSeq System. In the original analysis: Across the 640 or so repertoires, a later analysis counted tens of millions of unique TCR beta chains, roughly 11 million of which were shared by at least two donors. To remove PCR and sequencing errors, raw reads were error-corrected and collapsed into unique sequences using a nearest-neighbor algorithm that merged closely related sequences. Alignment of CDR3 sequences to IMGT reference sequences was used to assign V, D and J gene segments. For a sequence to be retained, a match of at least six nucleotides was required to both a V gene segment and a J gene segment. Rearrangements were classified as productive when the CDR3 lacked stop codons and remained in frame with V and J, and all other rearrangements were classified as non-productive. CDR3 was defined according to IMGT convention as the region running from the second conserved V-encoded cysteine to the conserved J-encoded phenylalanine. In an earlier analysis of more than 550 of the donors, sequences lacking an unambiguous match to a single V gene segment were excluded. In an earlier analysis of more than 500 of the donors, a V segment was called functional when productive rearrangements were above 56.7%, and segregating when the standard deviation between donors exceeded 5%. To diagnose cytomegalovirus status from the catalog of TCR beta chain sequences, a statistical classification framework was built. A later analysis assigned V and J genes by comparing TCR nucleotide sequences with IMGT/GENE-DB human TR gene sequences. The TCRdist pipeline was used in a later analysis to assign CDR3 sequences and most-parsimonious VDJ recombination scenarios. A later analysis defined each TCR beta chain by its CDR3 amino acid sequence plus V-gene family, and excluded reads lacking a unique V-gene family. As a way to deal with suspected cross-contamination and a sequencing artifact, a later analysis dropped approximately 570 nucleotide sequences that were highly shared and had low generation probability. A later analysis calculated a clonal expansion index for each public chain from normalized within-repertoire ranks of inferred template counts. In a later analysis, generation probabilities were computed using a VDJ recombination model fitted to out-of-frame rearrangements, and the results were checked against IGoR. In a later analysis, hypergeometric tests were used to score TCR-TCR, TCR-HLA and TCR-CMV co-occurrence, with a repertoire-size bias correction applied to TCR pairs. In a later analysis, false discovery rates were estimated by permuting HLA or CMV assignments 20 times. In a later analysis, co-occurring TCRs were grouped using DBSCAN, with TCRdist sequence similarity added in when clustering inside HLA-allele-positive subsets. Repertoires with fewer than 30,000 or more than 120,000 public chains, plus five repertoires with anomalous nucleotide sharing, were excluded from co-occurrence clustering. As stored in TCRdb, this immuneACCESS dataset retains in-frame rearrangements with V and J assigned. A fraction of the clones does not appear; measured against another copy, unresolved V genes explain less than half of the discrepancy, and the remainder lacks a known reason. V, J and clone size were drawn from that table, and D and trimming were deduced from the DNA. Across this sample there are around 110,000 clones, with around a tenth seen only once. The ten largest account for 3% of the sample.

In total, roughly 710 healthy bone marrow donors made up the cohort. All cohort members were sampled while nominally healthy, although unrecorded immune exposures were likely present. The donor tested CMV seronegative, placing the donor among the 352 seronegative members of the cohort. A peripheral blood sample was provided by each donor, and peripheral blood mononuclear cells were used for TCR beta sequencing. The Qiagen DNeasy Blood Extraction Kit was used to extract genomic DNA from the blood cell samples. Details on this clone: This clone's antigen is unknown. The record has no base qualities; no much larger clone is one base away.

This clonotype was sampled from a young man in good health and CMV-seronegative. Source material: PBMCs.

The DNA sequence is TGTGCCAGCAGCTTAGTGTATAGGGGGCCTGGGGCCAACGTCCTGACTTTC. This sequence encodes CASSLVYRGPGANVLTF. The rearranged segments are TRBV7-2 and TRBJ2-6; 7 central nucleotides agree with TRBD1. V is trimmed back by 1 base and J by 2 bases, and the junction contains 5 bases that no gene match accounts for. CDR1 and CDR2 are read off the germline V gene as SGHTA and FQGNSA. From the cysteine up to the phenylalanine, the CDR3 has a length of 17 residues. The kept DNA is CDR3 alone, 51 bases in frame from the first base.